This T cell receptor (beta chain) was sequenced during a study of CD8+CD57+ T cells in acquired aplastic anemia. Study-level background: The DNA of sorted CD4+ and CD8+ cells averaged approximately 3.2 ug.

Sequenced patients had shown CD8+CD57+ cell expansion by flow cytometry. According to the study, genomic DNA was the template for TCR beta VDJ and CDR3 profiling. TCRdb reprocessed the reads with MiXCR, giving one entry per CDR3 protein. The data show about 160,000 distinct CDR3 sequences, with about 45% seen just once and roughly 2.8% held by the top ten. The sequencing sample was made of sorted CD4+, CD8+, or CD8+CD57+ T cells (not recorded which) from PBMCs. The receptor was isolated from a human donor with aplastic anemia.

In DNA form, the CDR3 reads TGCAGTGCTAGAGATGAGAGAAGCCCCGCGAACACCGGGGAGCTGTTTTTT. Residues: CSARDERSPANTGELFF. The V and J genes are TRBV20-1 and TRBJ2-2; D remains ambiguous. This CDR3 is built from 17 residues. Germline CDR1 and CDR2: DFQATT and SNEGSKA (reference sequence). Trimming shortened V by 0 bases and J by 0 bases, and 14 bases separated the two germline ends.